This T cell receptor (beta chain) stems from a study of blood T cell repertoires in COVID-19. Study context: Spain, Italy and the United States supplied samples that represented acute and convalescent COVID-19. PBMCs, B-cell-depleted T cells, or T cells provided the cDNA or gDNA that made up the material.

The germline CDR1 and CDR2 sequences are SNHLY and FYNNEI. Trimming took off 6 bases at V and 1 base at J, with 8 bases between the two ends. The CDR3 covers 13 residues. Per the study methods: Reference gene primer amplification yielded estimated nucleated cell counts. The repertoire was sequenced with immunoSEQ multiplex PCR; TCRdb's copy has only in-frame clones and lacks some. Clone size and V and J calls were adopted from that table, with D and trimming inferred from the DNA. The sample consists of some 250,000 clones, 81% of them appearing once. This TCR derives from a woman between 55 and 75 years old with active or convalescent COVID-19. Material for sequencing was peripheral blood. The genes are TRBV2 and TRBJ2-3; D ambiguous. CDR3 nucleotide sequence: TGTGCCAGCAGGGAGCTTCGCACAGATACGCAGTATTTT. Encoded protein: CASRELRTDTQYF.